The source of this TCR beta chain is a study of shared clonotypes between healthy human individuals. This CDR3 is built from 11 residues. Trimming removed 6 bases at V and 0 bases at J, with 5 bases between. CDR1 is GTSNPN, CDR2 SVGIG, per germline (reference sequence). The data were produced by immunoSEQ multiplex PCR, yet TCRdb's version contains in-frame clones alone and is incomplete. The data hold around 330,000 clones, with around 72% observed a single time. This clone has only one observation. The V gene is TRBV30, the J gene TRBJ2-5; no reliable D call. This receptor was taken from a man aged 25 to 45 in good health. Sequenced input: memory CD4+ T cells sorted from blood. Subset reported: CD45RA-negative fraction. The CDR3 protein is CACGNQETQYF. As DNA, the CDR3 is TGTGCCTGCGGCAACCAAGAGACCCAGTACTTC.